This entry is about one T cell receptor beta chain. Its antigen remains unidentified. No base-level quality is on record; no much larger clone is a single base apart. In the prospective study, participants were roughly 18 to 100 years old, resided in 24 geographic areas of the United States, and were enrolled through a virtual design. To assign participants to cohorts, the prospective study relied on clinical history that participants themselves reported in a screening survey and a study questionnaire. Exposed participants had been in contact with someone with a PCR-confirmed or clinician-diagnosed COVID-19 case within 2 weeks of study entry. Each participant in the prospective study had whole blood, serum and a nasopharyngeal or oropharyngeal swab collected by mobile phlebotomists. Participants in the prospective study had the option to provide additional blood draws and questionnaires over an approximately 2-month period. Before DNA extraction, prospective study blood samples were shipped either frozen or at room temperature.

These data originate in a study of blood T cell repertoires in COVID-19 (dated by TCRdb to 2020 to 2021). Background on the whole study: Collaborator samples came from the United States, Italy and Spain and covered acute and convalescent phases of COVID-19. Samples came from the ongoing ImmuneRACE study (first 160 participants) plus 1,254 subjects from 6 global collaborators. The prospective study material was composed of cDNA or gDNA derived from T cells, B-cell-depleted T cells, or PBMCs. Where available, HLA class I and class II types were obtained from metadata supplied by the sample provider rather than from assay-based typing. The dataset comprised deeply sampled blood TCRbeta repertoires from subjects exposed to, actively infected with, or recovered from COVID-19. The repertoires were made available in a free public database intended to serve as a resource for research on the immune response to SARS-CoV-2. Sample metadata almost always included a de-identified subject ID, COVID-19 status, age in years and sex. Broader findings and caveats from the paper: Clinical and demographic metadata were provided uncurated, with the amount varying by source and participant.

TCRbeta CDR3 regions were amplified from genomic DNA by means of the immunoSEQ Assay, a bias-controlled multiplex PCR. Per the authors' processing: The number of nucleated cells in each sample was estimated from the amplification of reference gene primers within the assay. To quantify the absolute abundance of each unique TCRbeta CDR3 rearrangement, sequence reads were collapsed and filtered. For each sample, productive Simpson clonality was calculated by taking the square root of Simpson's diversity index across productive rearrangements. The source is immuneACCESS, and TCRdb retained only in-frame sequences with V and J called. Part of the clones is not carried over; for the studies checked, unresolved V genes explain less than half of this, and the remainder is unexplained. V, J and clone size are those of that table, while D and trimming were read from the DNA. This sample gives about 280,000 clones in total; roughly 80% of them show up just once. The ten largest clones capture roughly 4.7% of the sample.

Spanning cysteine to phenylalanine, the CDR3 consists of 14 amino acids. Only CDR3 DNA is held: 42 bases, read in frame from base 1. Trimming accounts for 6 bases at V and 4 bases at J, while the number of junction bases matched to no gene is 9. Via the germline V gene (reference sequence), CDR1 is MNHNY and CDR2 SVGAGI. Input material: PBMCs or T cells enriched from blood (not recorded which). This TCR was recovered from a man aged 40-49 years who had been exposed to COVID-19. This chain joins TRBV6-6 to TRBJ2-7, and 7 junction bases match TRBD2. The DNA sequence is TGTGCCAGCAGGCTCGGGGAGGGGATTTACGAGCAGTACTTC. Translated, this is CASRLGEGIYEQYF.